The next 24 T cell receptor beta chains were all read from a single sample in a study of CD8+ T cells in alopecia areata. Sequencing relied on a cDNA template that was reverse transcribed from extracted RNA. Sequencing used immunoSEQ multiplex PCR; TCRdb keeps in-frame clones, though not all of them. The sample consists of about 130,000 clones, around 49% of them appearing once. Specimen: CD8+ T cells sorted from blood, collected at week 0. The receptors were gathered from a human donor with alopecia areata.

V is TRBV29-1 and J is TRBJ2-5, with TRBD1 matching 8 bases. Germline V CDR1 and CDR2: SQVTM, ANQGSEA. V trimming: 6 bases; J trimming: 5 bases; junction bases outside the gene matches: 5. The CDR3 sequence is 12 residues long. The CDR3 protein is CSVDGQGETQYF. The CDR3 nucleotides are TGCAGCGTAGACGGACAGGGTGAGACCCAGTACTTC.

The chain employs TRBV2 and TRBJ2-7; TRBD1 matches at 7 bases. The ends lost 7 bases at V and 3 bases at J; junction bases unmatched: 15. Germline V CDR1 and CDR2: SNHLY, FYNNEI. The CDR3 has 16 amino acids. CDR3 in DNA: TGTGCCAGCATCCAGGGGGAGATTCAACTCCGCTACGAGCAGTACTTC. Residues: CASIQGEIQLRYEQYF. Variable domain in full (rest from reference TRBV2 and TRBJ2-7): EPEVTQTPSHQVTQMGQEVILRCVPISNHLYFYWYRQILGQKVEFLVSFYNNEISEKSEIFDDQFSVERPDGSNFTLKIRSTKLEDSAMYFCASIQGEIQLRYEQYFGPGTRLTVT.

Here the CDR3 reads CASRDRDYEQYF. The CDR3 DNA reads TGTGCCAGCCGGGACAGGGACTACGAGCAGTACTTC. V gene TRBV6-1 combines with J gene TRBJ2-7, with 9 positions matching TRBD1. Germline assignment: CDR1 MNHNS and CDR2 SASEGT. The CDR3 is 12 amino acids. V lost 8 bases to trimming and J lost 3 bases; unmatched junction nucleotides: 2.

The CDR3 nucleotides read TGTGCCAGCAGCGTCGACCCGGGACAGGGGGATAATCAGTACTTC. Translating gives CASSVDPGQGDNQYF. This chain connects TRBV7-9 to TRBJ2-4; 11 bases align to TRBD1. CDR1 is SEHNR and CDR2 is FQNEAQ in the germline V gene (reference sequence). The CDR3 is 15 residues long. The V gene end was trimmed by 5 bases and the J gene end by 12 bases; junction bases not matched to a gene: 12.

The rearrangement joins TRBV27 to TRBJ2-1; 10 nucleotides match TRBD1. J lost 2 bases, V lost 5 bases, and 6 bases had no gene match. Germline-derived CDR1 and CDR2 are MNHEY and SMNVEV (reference sequence). This CDR3 is 16 amino acids long. CDR3 DNA: TGTGCCAGCAGTCCTCGGACAGGGGGGACCTACAATGAGCAGTTCTTC. It encodes CASSPRTGGTYNEQFF.

With respect to this clone: Other DNA sequences in the sample encode the same CDR3. The J gene is TRBJ1-2, the V gene TRBV9; D ambiguous. V lost 0 bases and J lost 6, with 3 bases in between. The V gene's germline CDR1 is SGDLS and CDR2 YYNGEE. This CDR3 is 11 amino acids long. The CDR3 region has the DNA TGTGCCAGCAGCGTAGGCGATGGCTACACCTTC. As protein: CASSVGDGYTF.

This clone was seen at least ten times. The chain employs TRBV4-2 and TRBJ2-7, with a weak D call TRBD1 (5 bases). Between the trimmed V and J ends, which lost 0 bases and 6 bases, there was a span of 12 bases. The germline V gene has CDR1 LGHNA and CDR2 YNFKEQ. The CDR3 runs 14 residues. In nucleotides, the CDR3 is TGTGCCAGCAGCCAAGAAGAGGACATCCCCGAGCAGTACTTC. Protein: CASSQEEDIPEQYF.

A single count supports this clone. This rearrangement joins TRBV27 to TRBJ2-7, with unresolved D. Trimming took 0 bases from V and 4 from J, leaving 7 bases between them. CDR1 and CDR2 from the germline V gene are MNHEY and SMNVEV (reference sequence). The CDR3 is made up of 13 amino acids. The CDR3 loop is CASSLSTSYEQYF. For the CDR3, the DNA is TGTGCCAGCAGTTTATCGACCAGTTACGAGCAGTACTTC.

CDR3 loop: CASSPVGGNSPLHF. DNA of the CDR3: TGTGCCAGCAGCCCTGTAGGTGGAAATTCACCCCTCCACTTT. The chain combines TRBV13 with TRBJ1-6, with D hard to call. Trimming stripped 5 bases from V and 7 bases from J, with 12 bases between. This CDR3 spans 14 amino acids. Germline CDR1 is PRHDT and CDR2 is FYEKMQ (reference sequence).

In its sample, this clone was seen a few times. The gene calls are TRBV29-1 and TRBJ2-7; tentative D call: TRBD1 (6 bases). The CDR3 contains 12 residues. V lost 6 bases to trimming and J lost 2 bases, with 11 bases between them. Germline loops: CDR1 SQVTM, CDR2 ANQGSEA. The CDR3 here is CSVSGVAYEQYF. As DNA, the CDR3 is TGCAGCGTCTCAGGGGTTGCCTACGAGCAGTACTTC.

This clone was observed a handful of times. V gene TRBV27 combines with J gene TRBJ2-1; perhaps TRBD1 as D (5 bases). The CDR3 covers 15 residues. Germline-derived CDR1 and CDR2 are MNHEY and SMNVEV (reference sequence). V dropped 2 bases and J dropped 2 bases, with 10 bases sitting between them. The CDR3 region has the DNA TGTGCCAGCAGTTTAGAAGGGGCCACCTACAATGAGCAGTTCTTC. As protein: CASSLEGATYNEQFF.

This clone was found a few times. An end of the junction does not agree with germline; a read error may underlie this. The chain links TRBV18 to TRBJ2-6; D unclear. Germline values: CDR1 KGHSH, CDR2 LQKENI. The CDR3 sequence is 12 residues long. The CDR3 protein is CASSPGANVLTF. Here the CDR3 DNA reads TGTGCCAGCTCACCTGGAGCCAACGTCCTGACTTTC.

The chain links TRBV27 to TRBJ2-3, with 9 positions matching TRBD2. Trimming at V came to 5 bases and at J to 4 bases, leaving 7 bases not matched to a gene. Germline loops: CDR1 MNHEY, CDR2 SMNVEV (reference sequence). CDR3 size: 15 residues. For the CDR3, the DNA is TGTGCCAGCAGTCCCAATGTAGCGGGGGCAGATACGCAGTATTTT. Translating gives CASSPNVAGADTQYF.

The sample holds a few counts of this clone. The chain has TRBV25-1 and TRBJ2-4; D might be TRBD1 (6 bases). This CDR3 spans 11 amino acids. CDR1 and CDR2 from the germline V gene are MGHDK and SYGVNS. Between the trimmed V and J ends, which lost 4 bases and 15 bases, there was a span of 13 bases. Written as DNA, the CDR3 is TGTGCCAGCAGTGCAGGACAGATCCCGTACTTC. It encodes CASSAGQIPYF.

This clone has just a few counts. The chain combines TRBV7-9 with TRBJ2-2, with D uncertain. Germline V lookup: CDR1 SEHNR, CDR2 FQNEAQ (reference sequence). The CDR3 is made up of 15 amino acids. Trimming pared 7 bases from V and 2 bases from J, leaving 14 bases between. The CDR3 loop reads CASILNGRNTGELFF. CDR3 sequence (DNA): TGTGCCAGCATCCTTAATGGCCGAAACACCGGGGAGCTGTTTTTT.

This clone was observed a few times. The chain couples TRBV4-2 to TRBJ2-7; possible D gene TRBD1, 5 bases. The germline V gene encodes CDR1 LGHNA and CDR2 YNFKEQ. The CDR3 extends over 13 amino acids. Trimming took 4 bases from V and 2 from J, leaving 9 bases between them. Here the CDR3 DNA reads TGTGCCAGCAGCCGGACATCTACCTACGAGCAGTACTTC. Protein sequence: CASSRTSTYEQYF.

This clone was recorded once. The chain employs TRBV6-5 and TRBJ2-7, with D perhaps assigned TRBD1 or TRBD2 (5 bases each). The length of the CDR3 is 14 residues. The ends were cut back, 5 bases at V and 6 bases at J, with 17 bases in the middle. In germline, CDR1 is MNHEY, CDR2 SVGAGI. The CDR3 coding sequence is TGTGCCAGCAGTGCCCGGGACCACGGGATCGAGCAGTACTTC. This codes for CASSARDHGIEQYF.

The chain recombines TRBV6-5 with TRBJ1-2; D might be TRBD1 (5 bases). V gave up 0 bases and J gave up 6 bases, with 8 bases separating them. Germline V gene sequence: CDR1 MNHEY, CDR2 SVGAGI. The length of the CDR3 is 13 residues. CDR3 in amino acids: CASSYSIRDGYTF. CDR3 coding DNA: TGTGCCAGCAGTTACTCGATCAGGGATGGCTACACCTTC.

The V gene is TRBV11-2, the J gene TRBJ1-1; D is perhaps TRBD1 (6 bases). Germline V gene sequence: CDR1 SGHAT, CDR2 FQNNGV. The CDR3 extends over 13 amino acids. The V end was cut by 5 bases, the J end by 7 bases, with 14 bases between. This CDR3 reads CASSPLTGSEAFF. For the CDR3, the DNA is TGTGCCAGCAGCCCCTTAACAGGGAGTGAAGCTTTCTTT. Using reference TRBV11-2 and TRBJ1-1 for the parts outside the CDR3, the full variable domain is EAGVAQSPRYKIIEKRQSVAFWCNPISGHATLYWYQQILGQGPKLLIQFQNNGVVDDSQLPKDRFSAERLKGVDSTLKIQPAKLEDSAVYLCASSPLTGSEAFFGQGTRLTVV.

This clone showed up just a few times. The V and J genes are TRBV30 and TRBJ1-1; D uncertain. V gave up 0 bases and J gave up 0 bases, with 8 bases separating them. Germline assignment: CDR1 GTSNPN and CDR2 SVGIG (reference sequence). The CDR3 has 14 residues. In DNA, the CDR3 is TGTGCCTGGAGTGTAGAGACAATGAACACTGAAGCTTTCTTT. It yields the protein CAWSVETMNTEAFF.

V gene TRBV29-1 combines with J gene TRBJ2-5; possibly TRBD2 for D (7 bases). The V gene's germline CDR1 is SQVTM and CDR2 ANQGSEA. Trimming shortened V by 4 bases and J by 7 bases, and 13 bases separated the two germline ends. CDR3 length equals 12 residues. CDR3 DNA: TGCAGCGTTGGCTCAGGGGAGGGGACCCAGTACTTC. This encodes CSVGSGEGTQYF.

CDR3 nucleotide sequence: TGTGCCAGCAGTTGGGGACTGGGGGACTACGAGCAGTACTTC. Translating gives CASSWGLGDYEQYF. The chain uses TRBV27 and TRBJ2-7, with D perhaps TRBD2 (6 bases). The length of the CDR3 is 14 residues. Trimming left V 4 bases short and J 3 bases short, with 13 bases between. CDR1 is MNHEY and CDR2 is SMNVEV in the germline V gene (reference sequence).

This clone was detected a few times. The chain carries TRBV27 and TRBJ2-5; 8 bases map to TRBD1. The CDR3 is 15 amino acids. Per the germline V gene, CDR1 is MNHEY and CDR2 is SMNVEV (reference sequence). V dropped 5 bases and J dropped 7; count of bases not matched to a gene: 12. The CDR3 region has the DNA TGTGCCAGCAGTCCCCCGGGACAGGTATCGTGGACCCAGTACTTC. This gives the protein CASSPPGQVSWTQYF.

As concerns this clone: This likely came from a read error, as a far larger clone is one base away. The identical CDR3 is also encoded by other nucleotide sequences in the sample. This chain joins TRBV5-4 and TRBJ1-2; D uncertain. The CDR3 extends over 15 amino acids. Trimming left V 4 bases short and J 4 bases short, with 17 bases between. Germline CDR1 and CDR2: SGHNT and YYREEE (reference sequence). CDR3 nucleotides: TGTGCCAGCAGCCAAGATAGGGCCAGCGGCTATGGCTACACCTTC. This sequence encodes CASSQDRASGYGYTF.